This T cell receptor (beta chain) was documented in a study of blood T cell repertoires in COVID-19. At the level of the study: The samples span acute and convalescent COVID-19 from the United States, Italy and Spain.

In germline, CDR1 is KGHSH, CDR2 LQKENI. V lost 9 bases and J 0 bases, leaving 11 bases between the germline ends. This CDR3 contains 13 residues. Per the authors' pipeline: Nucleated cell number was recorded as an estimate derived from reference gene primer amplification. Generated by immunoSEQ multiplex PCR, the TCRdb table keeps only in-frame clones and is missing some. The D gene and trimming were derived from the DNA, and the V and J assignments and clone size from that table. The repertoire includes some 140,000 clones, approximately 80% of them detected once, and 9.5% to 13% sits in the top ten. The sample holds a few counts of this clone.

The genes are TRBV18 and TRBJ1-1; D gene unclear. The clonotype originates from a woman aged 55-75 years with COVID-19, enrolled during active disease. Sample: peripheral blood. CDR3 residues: CASSLGLNTEAFF. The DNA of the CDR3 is TGTGCCAGTTCCCTAGGCCTGAACACTGAAGCTTTCTTT.